This T cell receptor (beta chain) was recorded in a study of Ad26.COV2.S vaccination and SARS-CoV-2 variants. Study observations and caveats: Vaccinated and placebo-treated recipients had similar non-spike TCR breadth. Spike-specific TCR breadth ran higher among vaccine recipients than placebo recipients. Reportedly, after vaccination the spike-specific CD8+ and CD4+ T cell responses displayed substantial breadth.

Comments on this clone: As yet, its antigen is unknown.

Repertoires were generated with immunoSEQ multiplex PCR, while TCRdb's copy carries only in-frame clones and drops some. Of hundreds of thousands of clones in the sample, around 92% were seen once. Treatment of the sample: over 15 received Ad26.COV2.S at low or high dose, single or two shots; 5 received placebo; per-sample allocation not given. Day 63 after the first injection of vaccine or placebo was the sampling time. The donor was a Boston adult aged 18-55 years. In germline, CDR1 is KGHSH, CDR2 LQKENI. The CDR3 sequence is 17 residues long. Losses at the gene ends were 6 bases for V and 1 base for J; bases not matched to a gene: 13.

This receptor was identified in a person aged 18-65 years who received the Ad26.COV2.S COVID-19 vaccine or a placebo. The chain uses TRBV18 and TRBJ2-3; TRBD2 matches 7 bases. This material consisted of peripheral blood, taken in a trial of Ad26.COV2.S vaccine versus placebo. CDR3 amino acids: CASSLGLLGAGTDTQYF. The CDR3 bases are TGTGCCAGCTCGCTGGGACTACTCGGCGCGGGCACAGATACGCAGTATTTT.